Here is one T cell receptor beta chain with its context. The target antigen is unknown. CDR3 size: 19 residues. Trimming at V came to 6 bases and at J to 0 bases, leaving 11 bases not matched to a gene. Per germline, CDR1 MNHEY and CDR2 SMNVEV (reference sequence). A CD45RA-negative memory subset and a CD45RA+ naive subset were separated from the CD4+ cells. This sample was included in a study of shared clonotypes between healthy human individuals. Overall study results and limits: Investigators expected sequencing depth to affect clonotype sharing among donors.

Libraries were prepared by immunoSEQ multiplex PCR; TCRdb keeps only in-frame clonotypes and omits some of them. The data contain millions of clones, just over 90% of them singletons. The receptor's source is a man between 18 and 29 years old in good health. Sequencing used naive CD4+ T cells sorted from blood. Subset of the sample: CD45RA+ positively selected. This chain joins TRBV27 and TRBJ1-4; the match to TRBD1 covers 12 bases. CDR3 region: CASRTRDRGRVATNEKLFF. The CDR3 nucleotides are TGTGCCAGCAGGACAAGGGACAGGGGGCGGGTTGCAACTAATGAAAAACTGTTTTTT.